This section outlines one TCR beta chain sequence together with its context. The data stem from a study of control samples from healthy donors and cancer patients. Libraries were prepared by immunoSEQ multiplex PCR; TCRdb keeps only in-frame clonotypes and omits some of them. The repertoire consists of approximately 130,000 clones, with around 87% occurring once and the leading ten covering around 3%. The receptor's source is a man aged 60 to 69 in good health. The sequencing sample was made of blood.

The CDR3 DNA follows: TGTGCCAGCAGCTTGGAGGGGGCGGTGGGCACTGAAGCTTTCTTT. Translation gives CASSLEGAVGTEAFF. V usage is TRBV11-2 and J usage is TRBJ1-1; 7 nucleotides align to TRBD1. CDR3 length: 15 amino acids. The germline CDR1 and CDR2 sequences are SGHAT and FQNNGV. After removal of 3 bases from V and 4 bases from J, the junction contained 8 bases not matched to a gene.